Each of the 30 T cell receptor beta chains below was sequenced from the same sample in a study of blood T cells in healthy people across ages. A second about 7 to 11 cycle PCR used barcoded and J-beta primers. TCRdb analysed the 5' RACE reads with MiXCR anew, one entry per CDR3 protein. The repertoire has under 850,000 distinct CDR3 sequences, around 34% of them found once; the top ten carry 10% to 15%. Material: blood. These receptors were collected from a man younger than 35 in good health.

The chain employs TRBV9 and TRBJ2-5, with TRBD2 matching over 10 bases. This CDR3 has 17 residues. V lost 4 bases to trimming and J lost 0 bases; unmatched junction nucleotides: 9. Germline V lookup: CDR1 SGDLS, CDR2 YYNGEE. The CDR3 region has the DNA TGTGCCAGCAGCCCTAGCGGTAGCGGGGGGAACCAAGAGACCCAGTACTTC. Translation: CASSPSGSGGNQETQYF.

In this sample, this clonotype turned up a few times. This chain links TRBV14 with TRBJ1-6; TRBD1 matches 7 bases. The CDR3 totals 16 residues. With 1 base clipped from V and 10 bases from J, the junction kept 10 bases outside the gene matches. Germline V gene sequence: CDR1 SGHDN, CDR2 FVKESK. CDR3 in DNA: TGTGCCAGCAGCCAAGGTCGGGACAGACTTTCCTCACCCCTCCACTTT. Translated, it gives CASSQGRDRLSSPLHF.

Ten or more counts support this clonotype. The rearrangement uses TRBV28 and TRBJ2-6; D uncertain. The germline V gene has CDR1 MDHEN and CDR2 SYDVKM. CDR3 size: 15 residues. Trimming shortened V by 2 bases and J by 0 bases, and 5 bases separated the two germline ends. For the CDR3, the DNA is TGTGCCAGCAGTTTACAGAACTCTGGGGCCAACGTCCTGACTTTC. Translation: CASSLQNSGANVLTF.

This rearrangement joins TRBV14 to TRBJ2-5; possible D gene TRBD1, 5 bases. Germline lookup yields CDR1 SGHDN and CDR2 FVKESK. V gave up 0 bases and J gave up 1 base, with 18 bases separating them. The CDR3 is 18 amino acids. CDR3 amino acids: CASSQDPTTGSIQETQYF. As DNA, the CDR3 is TGTGCCAGCAGCCAAGATCCAACCACAGGCAGCATCCAAGAGACCCAGTACTTC.

Concerning this clonotype itself: A junction end diverges from the germline sequence, so it may reflect a read error. This chain joins TRBV6-6 and TRBJ1-5; TRBD1 matches at 11 bases. The CDR3 extends over 14 amino acids. CDR1 is MNHNY, CDR2 SVGAGI, per germline (reference sequence). The CDR3 DNA reads TGTGCCAGCAGTAAAACGGGACAGGGGGAGCCCCCGCATTTT. As protein: CASSKTGQGEPPHF.

V usage is TRBV10-3 and J usage is TRBJ2-7, with unresolved D. CDR1 is ENHRY and CDR2 is SYGVKD in the germline V gene. The CDR3 extends over 12 amino acids. The V and J ends lost 5 bases and 4 bases respectively, with 9 bases between them. The CDR3 loop is CAISPTEYEQYF. The CDR3, as DNA: TGTGCCATCAGTCCGACGGAGTACGAGCAGTACTTC.

The rearrangement joins TRBV28 to TRBJ2-6; tentatively, D is TRBD1 (6 bases). Germline V lookup: CDR1 MDHEN, CDR2 SYDVKM. This CDR3 contains 19 residues. V was pared by 3 bases and J by 1 base, with 19 bases between. CDR3 sequence (DNA): TGTGCCAGCAGTTTCCTCCATTTAAGACAGGTGTCTGGGGCCAACGTCCTGACTTTC. It is translated as CASSFLHLRQVSGANVLTF.

Remarks on this clonotype: The junction shows a germline mismatch at one end, possibly a read error. The chain couples TRBV2 to TRBJ1-1; unclear D gene. This CDR3 spans 13 amino acids. Germline lookup yields CDR1 SNHLY and CDR2 FYNNEI. The CDR3 nucleotides read TGTGCCAGCAGGGAAGGGCCCGGGGCTGAAGCTTTCTTT. Translating gives CASREGPGAEAFF.

This clonotype was recorded a few times. The genes are TRBV20-1 and TRBJ2-3; TRBD2 matches at 11 bases. This CDR3 is built from 15 residues. The V gene end was trimmed by 5 bases and the J gene end by 2 bases; junction bases not matched to a gene: 6. Germline loops: CDR1 DFQATT, CDR2 SNEGSKA (reference sequence). The CDR3 coding sequence is TGCAGTGCTTCTAGCGGGGGGCCACCCACAGATACGCAGTATTTT. It encodes CSASSGGPPTDTQYF.

Ten or more counts support this clonotype. V usage is TRBV14 and J usage is TRBJ2-7; D is possibly TRBD1 (5 bases). Between the trimmed V and J ends, which lost 6 bases and 5 bases, there was a span of 20 bases. This CDR3 region has 15 residues. Per germline, CDR1 SGHDN and CDR2 FVKESK. The CDR3 protein is CASRQSTPWTHEQYF. The CDR3 bases are TGTGCCAGCAGACAATCAACTCCTTGGACACACGAGCAGTACTTC.

Only one count was recorded for this clonotype. A much larger clone sits a single nucleotide away, making a read error possible. The final CDR3 position lacks the conserved phenylalanine or tryptophan, pointing to a likely read error. The rearrangement uses TRBV27 and TRBJ1-4; D is unclear. The CDR3 contains 11 residues. Per germline, CDR1 MNHEY and CDR2 SMNVEV (reference sequence). V shed 4 bases and J shed 7 bases, with 4 bases lying between them. CDR3 in amino acids: CASSWGEKLFY. CDR3 in DNA: TGTGCCAGCAGTTGGGGTGAAAAACTGTTTTAT.

The DNA for the CDR3 is TGCGCCAGCAGGGGAGGAGAGGGAAACACCGGGGAGCTGTTTTTT. It codes for CASRGGEGNTGELFF. The gene calls are TRBV10-2 and TRBJ2-2; D may be TRBD2 (6 bases). The CDR3 is made up of 15 amino acids. With 6 bases removed from V and 2 bases from J, the gap between germline ends came to 13 bases. Germline loops: CDR1 WSHSY, CDR2 SAAADI.

A note on this clonotype: This may come from a read error, since a much larger clone is one base off. V and J are TRBV14 and TRBJ2-5; unclear D gene. This CDR3 contains 13 residues. The V end was cut by 0 bases, the J end by 11 bases, with 13 bases between. CDR1 and CDR2 (germline): SGHDN, FVKESK. CDR3: CASSQERADEQYF. For the CDR3, the DNA is TGTGCCAGCAGCCAAGAAAGGGCCGATGAGCAGTACTTC.

The chain uses TRBV11-3 and TRBJ2-7; 7 nucleotides agree with TRBD1. In germline, CDR1 is SGHNT, CDR2 YENEEA. CDR3 length: 15 residues. J gave up 7 bases and V 5 bases, and 14 bases lay outside the gene matches. The CDR3 is CASSKGQPTMSEQYF. Here the CDR3 DNA reads TGTGCCAGCAGCAAGGGACAGCCAACAATGAGTGAGCAGTACTTC.

The table lists this clonotype with a few counts. The genes are TRBV6-5 and TRBJ1-5, with D possibly being TRBD1 (5 bases). CDR1 and CDR2 from the germline V gene are MNHEY and SVGAGI. The V end was cut by 6 bases, the J end by 3 bases, with 12 bases between. The CDR3 spans 14 residues. In DNA form, the CDR3 reads TGTGCCAGCAGATTAGGGGTCGACAATCAGCCCCAGCATTTT. Translating it yields CASRLGVDNQPQHF.

This clonotype was recorded many times. The V and J genes are TRBV12-3 or TRBV12-4 and TRBJ2-3, with TRBD1 matching over 8 bases. The CDR3 consists of 18 residues. V shed 1 base and J 3 bases; nucleotides not matched to a gene: 12. The DNA for the CDR3 is TGTGCCAGCAGTTTAGGGGGTTACAGGGGGGAGTGGACAGATACGCAGTATTTT. Protein sequence: CASSLGGYRGEWTDTQYF.

The chain recombines TRBV12-3 or TRBV12-4 with TRBJ1-6; possibly TRBD1 for D (6 bases). The CDR3 covers 13 residues. V lost 5 bases and J 9 bases, leaving 11 bases between the germline ends. The CDR3 loop reads CASSGQLGSPLHF. The CDR3, as DNA: TGTGCCAGCAGTGGACAGCTTGGTTCACCCCTCCACTTT.

As concerns this clonotype: A read error may be the cause here, since a much bigger clone is one base away. This rearrangement joins TRBV4-2 to TRBJ1-2; no firm D call. The V gene's germline CDR1 is LGHNA and CDR2 YNFKEQ. V was shortened by 0 bases and J by 2 bases, with 10 bases between the two germline ends. The CDR3 loop spans 15 amino acids. CDR3 amino acids: CASSQELRLNYGYTF. The CDR3 nucleotides read TGTGCCAGCAGCCAAGAGTTGCGTTTAAACTATGGCTACACCTTC.

The chain couples TRBV9 to TRBJ2-1, with D possibly being TRBD1 or TRBD2 (6 bases each). The CDR3 length is 14 residues. V lost 3 bases to trimming and J lost 11 bases, with 18 bases between them. From germline, CDR1 is SGDLS and CDR2 YYNGEE. The CDR3 sequence is CASSADRGPSKQFF. For the CDR3, the DNA is TGTGCCAGCAGCGCAGACCGGGGGCCCTCTAAGCAGTTCTTC.

This clonotype was seen many times. The J gene is TRBJ2-1, the V gene TRBV5-1; D perhaps matches TRBD2 (5 bases). V was shortened by 4 bases and J by 8 bases, with 13 bases between the two germline ends. The CDR3 extends over 13 amino acids. CDR1 SGHRS and CDR2 YFSETQ come from the germline V gene. Here the CDR3 DNA reads TGCGCCAGCAGCCTAGAGGGTAGGGATGAGCAGTTCTTC. Its translation: CASSLEGRDEQFF.

This clonotype was observed a few times. Just one base apart from a much larger clone, this may be a read error. The CDR3 nucleotides read TGTGCCAACAGTGATGAACTAGCGGCTAATGAGCAGTACTTC. It translates to CANSDELAANEQYF. This chain connects TRBV2 to TRBJ2-5; 8 bases match TRBD2. CDR1 is SNHLY and CDR2 is FYNNEI in the germline V gene. There are 14 residues in the CDR3.

Remarks on this clonotype: A much more abundant neighbour one base away suggests this may be a read error. The rearrangement uses TRBV20-1 and TRBJ2-1, with 7 bases identical to TRBD2. Gene TRBJ2-7 matches the end of the DNA better, so the J call may be wrong. The CDR3 is 12 residues long. Per germline, CDR1 DFQATT and CDR2 SNEGSKA (reference sequence). Here the CDR3 reads CSASGDYNEQYF. The CDR3 coding sequence is TGCAGTGCTAGCGGGGACTACAATGAGCAGTACTTC.

The chain employs TRBV13 and TRBJ1-6; a possible D gene is TRBD1 (5 bases). Germline CDR1 is PRHDT and CDR2 is FYEKMQ (reference sequence). The CDR3 loop spans 15 amino acids. V lost 2 bases to trimming and J lost 9 bases, with 14 bases between them. CDR3 nucleotides: TGTGCCAGCAGCTTACTGGGAAAGCAGGGTTCACCCCTCCACTTT. The encoded protein is CASSLLGKQGSPLHF.

The count of this clonotype is one. V and J are TRBV12-3 or TRBV12-4 and TRBJ2-7; a possible D gene is TRBD2 (6 bases). Trimming pared 5 bases from V and 7 bases from J, leaving 24 bases between. This CDR3 is 16 amino acids long. The CDR3 here is CASSPIGGGGAHEQYF. The CDR3 DNA follows: TGTGCCAGCAGTCCGATTGGGGGTGGCGGGGCCCATGAGCAGTACTTC.

This clonotype has more than one count but fewer than ten. The CDR3 region has the DNA TGCAGTGCTAGAGGGGACAGGGGAGAGACCCAGTACTTC. It is translated as CSARGDRGETQYF. V gene TRBV20-1 combines with J gene TRBJ2-5; 10 positions match TRBD1. J lost 4 bases, V lost 1 base, and 0 bases had no gene match. Germline V lookup: CDR1 DFQATT, CDR2 SNEGSKA (reference sequence). The CDR3 loop spans 13 amino acids.

The CDR3 reads CASSEGSRSLISYGYTF. Here the CDR3 DNA reads TGTGCCAGCAGTGAAGGGTCCCGTTCCCTAATCTCCTATGGCTACACCTTC. This chain connects TRBV2 to TRBJ1-2; D gene uncertain. The CDR3 has 17 residues. Germline assignment: CDR1 SNHLY and CDR2 FYNNEI. The V end lost 1 base, the J end lost 4 bases, and 19 bases lay between the germline ends.

This clonotype turned up a few times. V usage is TRBV3-1 and J usage is TRBJ1-2, with TRBD1 matching over 7 bases. The trim removed 4 bases at V and 1 base at J, leaving 9 bases unmatched. Germline V CDR1 and CDR2: LGHDT, YNNKEL (reference sequence). The CDR3 covers 16 residues. The CDR3 here is CASSRGGQRRNYGYTF. CDR3 nucleotide sequence: TGTGCCAGCAGCCGGGGGGGACAGCGCCGTAACTATGGCTACACCTTC.

The rearrangement uses TRBV6-6 and TRBJ2-3, with a tentative D call TRBD1 (5 bases). From germline, CDR1 is MNHNY and CDR2 SVGAGI (reference sequence). The CDR3 spans 15 residues. The germline V and J ends were trimmed by 5 bases and 0 bases, with 12 bases remaining between them. In nucleotides, the CDR3 is TGTGCCAGCAGTAAGGGGATTCCTAGCACAGATACGCAGTATTTT. It specifies CASSKGIPSTDTQYF.

This clonotype was detected only once. The rearrangement uses TRBV15 and TRBJ2-1; TRBD2 aligns across 7 bases. Germline loops: CDR1 LNHNV, CDR2 YYDKDF (reference sequence). The CDR3 runs to 16 residues. With V trimmed by 0 bases and J by 11 bases, 13 bases remained unmatched. The CDR3 DNA reads as TGTGCCACCAGCAGAGATACGGAGGGAGGGGCAATGAAGCAGTTCTTC. The encoded protein is CATSRDTEGGAMKQFF.

The V gene is TRBV2, the J gene TRBJ2-1, with 11 bases aligning to TRBD2. Trimming took 4 bases from V and 5 from J; bases not matched to a gene: 7. Germline lookup yields CDR1 SNHLY and CDR2 FYNNEI. The CDR3 contains 16 residues. As DNA, the CDR3 is TGTGCCAGCAGTGCCCCGGGACTAGCGGTGAACAATGAGCAGTTCTTC. It encodes CASSAPGLAVNNEQFF.